Listed below are T cell receptor beta chains from one sample, sequenced in a study of T-cell memory formation after mild COVID-19. TCRdb redid the calling of the 5' RACE reads with MiXCR, one entry per CDR3 protein. The sample contains approximately 150,000 distinct CDR3 sequences, about 5.7% of which appear only once. Sample: PBMCs or a T cell subset sorted from them (not recorded which). Every receptor here comes from an adult woman who had mild COVID-19 (a few samples of this study predate the infection). Cell type and time point are not known. Each CDR3 is given with its conserved first and last residue. D genes are given only for firm matches. The size field is filled for only some rows; it gives once, few, many or a size class.

j_call,clone_size,d_call,v_call,cdr3_nt,cdr3_aa
TRBJ1-5,-,-,TRBV10-3,TGTGCCATCAGTGAGGCGACAGGCATCAATCAGCCCCAGCATTTT,CAISEATGINQPQHF
TRBJ2-5,-,TRBD2,TRBV5-1,TGCGCCAGCAGCTTAACGAGCGGGAAGACCCAGTACTTC,CASSLTSGKTQYF
TRBJ1-1,many,-,TRBV12-3/TRBV12-4,TGTGCCAGCGCCCTCGGGGCGAACACTGAAGCTTTCTTT,CASALGANTEAFF
TRBJ1-3,-,TRBD1,TRBV5-1,TGCGCCAGCAGCCACGGGGACAGCGGAAACACCATATATTTT,CASSHGDSGNTIYF
TRBJ2-1,many,-,TRBV7-9,TGTGCCAGCAGCTTAGAAGACAGATACAATGAGCAGTTCTTC,CASSLEDRYNEQFF
TRBJ1-1,few,-,TRBV27,TGTGCCAGCAGTTTCGCCGCCGCCGGTGGCACTGAAGCTTTCTTT,CASSFAAAGGTEAFF
TRBJ2-7,many,TRBD1,TRBV12-3/TRBV12-4,TGTGCCAGCAGTTCTACCGGGACAGGGGTCTACGAGCAGTACTTC,CASSSTGTGVYEQYF
TRBJ1-4,few,-,TRBV4-2,TGTGCCAGCAGCCCGTCCGATTCCCCAACTAATGAAAAACTGTTTTTT,CASSPSDSPTNEKLFF
TRBJ1-2,few,-,TRBV12-3/TRBV12-4,TGTGCCAGCAGTTTGTATGATGGCTACACCTTC,CASSLYDGYTF
TRBJ1-2,few,-,TRBV4-3,TGCGCCAGCAGCCAAGTAACAGGGAATGCAGGAGGCTACACCTTC,CASSQVTGNAGGYTF
TRBJ2-7,many,TRBD1,TRBV5-1,TGCGCCAGCAGCACCGGGACAGGGGCAGTCTGGCAGTACTTC,CASSTGTGAVWQYF
TRBJ1-2,-,-,TRBV20-1,TGCAGTGCTAGAGAAATCGGGGTCAGGGCCTTTAACTATGGCTACACCTTC,CSAREIGVRAFNYGYTF
TRBJ2-7,-,TRBD2,TRBV5-5,TGTGCCAGCAGCTCCCTAGGCGGGAGAAGCTCCTACGAGCAGTACTTC,CASSSLGGRSSYEQYF
TRBJ1-3,few,-,TRBV6-5,TGTGCCAGCAGAGTAGGGACATACTCTGGAAACACCATATATTTT,CASRVGTYSGNTIYF
TRBJ1-6,many,-,TRBV6-5,TGTGCCAGCAGTTTGGGGATCAAGGGAAATTCACCCCTCCACTTT,CASSLGIKGNSPLHF
TRBJ1-5,many,-,TRBV6-5,TGTGCCAGCAGTTCGGCGGGAATTCGGCAGCCCCAGCATTTT,CASSSAGIRQPQHF
TRBJ2-3,many,-,TRBV12-3/TRBV12-4,TGTGCCAGCAGCCCCCCTAGCACAGATACGCAGTATTTT,CASSPPSTDTQYF